The rows below give T cell receptor beta chains drawn from one sample of a study of T cell responses to AZD1222 COVID-19 vaccine. Measured with immunoSEQ multiplex PCR; TCRdb has only the in-frame clones, and not every one. Here the sample spans some 150,000 clones, around nine tenths being singletons. The sequenced sample was peripheral blood, obtained on day 0 of MenACWY control vaccination. The receptors come from an adult in good health. Each CDR3 is given with its conserved first and last residue. D genes are given only for firm matches. Some rows mark clone size as missing; the rest say once, few, many or name a class of expanded clone.

cdr3_nt,cdr3_aa,j_call,v_call,d_call,clone_size
TGCGCCAGCAGCTTGGCCGGGCAGGGGAACGAGCAGTACTTC,CASSLAGQGNEQYF,TRBJ2-7,TRBV5-1,.,once
TGTGCCAGTACTTCGATCAGGGGACTAGACTATGGCTACACCTTC,CASTSIRGLDYGYTF,TRBJ1-2,TRBV19,.,.
TGTGCCAGCAGCTTAGTAGGCCGAAGTCCTGAAGCTTTCTTT,CASSLVGRSPEAFF,TRBJ1-1,TRBV7-2,.,.
TGTGCCAGCAGCCAGGGACAGGGAAATTCACCCCTCCACTTT,CASSQGQGNSPLHF,TRBJ1-6,TRBV9,TRBD1,.
TGCGCCAGCAGTCGGGGCACTGAAGCTTTCTTT,CASSRGTEAFF,TRBJ1-1,TRBV5-1,.,.
TGTGCCAGCAGCCTCCATAGCGGGAGCAAGGGGGAGCTGTTTTTT,CASSLHSGSKGELFF,TRBJ2-2,TRBV3-1/TRBV3-2,TRBD2,.
TGTGCCAGCAGAGACGGGGATACGAACACTGAAGCTTTCTTT,CASRDGDTNTEAFF,TRBJ1-1,TRBV3-1/TRBV3-2,.,.
TGTGCCAGCAGCTTTGGGGGGCTGAGCACTGAAGCTTTCTTT,CASSFGGLSTEAFF,TRBJ1-1,TRBV7-3,.,.
TGTGCCAGCAGTTCTGGACTTACTAGCAATCAGCCCCAGCATTTT,CASSSGLTSNQPQHF,TRBJ1-5,TRBV5-6,.,.
TGTGCCAGCTCACTACTGGGGTCCAATCAGCCCCAGCATTTT,CASSLLGSNQPQHF,TRBJ1-5,TRBV18,.,.
TGTGCCAGCAGCAAAGGGGACAGAGGCTACGAGCAGTACTTC,CASSKGDRGYEQYF,TRBJ2-7,TRBV21-1,.,once
TGTGCCAGCAGTGAGGGTTTGTGGGAAAAACTGTTTTTT,CASSEGLWEKLFF,TRBJ1-4,TRBV6-1,.,once
TGTGCCAGCAGCGCCACTGGACTAGCGGGAGCAGATACGCAGTATTTT,CASSATGLAGADTQYF,TRBJ2-3,TRBV11-1,TRBD2,.
TGTGCCAGCAGTAGGGGCAGTGGGGACTATGGCTACACCTTC,CASSRGSGDYGYTF,TRBJ1-2,TRBV2,.,once
TGTGCCAGCTCACCGAACTCGGACACTGAAGCTTTCTTT,CASSPNSDTEAFF,TRBJ1-1,TRBV18,.,.
TGTGCCAGTAGAGGACTAGCGGGAGCGAGTGGGGCCAACGTCCTGACTTTC,CASRGLAGASGANVLTF,TRBJ2-6,TRBV19,TRBD2,.
TGTGCCAGCAGCTCAAGACAGGGATCTGAAGCTTTCTTT,CASSSRQGSEAFF,TRBJ1-1,TRBV3-1/TRBV3-2,TRBD1,.
TGTGCCAGTAGGGGGAGGGACGGCTACACCTTC,CASRGRDGYTF,TRBJ1-2,TRBV19,.,once
TGCAGTGCTAGTAGGACAGGGATCTCTGGGGCCAACGTCCTGACTTTC,CSASRTGISGANVLTF,TRBJ2-6,TRBV20-1,TRBD1,.
TGTGCCAGCAGTGAACAGGGGGCTAGTAATTCACCCCTCCACTTT,CASSEQGASNSPLHF,TRBJ1-6,TRBV6-1,TRBD1,.
TGTGCCAGCAGTTTATTCGGGACCGGCGGGGAGCTGTTTTTT,CASSLFGTGGELFF,TRBJ2-2,TRBV27,.,.
TGCGCCAGCAGCTTTAGACAGGGAGCCTCCGAAGCTTTCTTT,CASSFRQGASEAFF,TRBJ1-1,TRBV5-1,TRBD1,.
TGTGCCAGCAGTGAGCCAGGGCAGACTGAAGCTTTCTTT,CASSEPGQTEAFF,TRBJ1-1,TRBV25-1,.,once
TGTGCCAGCAGCCCCGGACAGGGAGTTGCCACTGAAGCTTTCTTT,CASSPGQGVATEAFF,TRBJ1-1,TRBV3-1/TRBV3-2,TRBD1,.
TGTGCCATCAGTGAACTGGACACTGAAGCTTTCTTT,CAISELDTEAFF,TRBJ1-1,TRBV10-3,.,.
TGTGCCTCCCGGACAGGGGGAACTGAAGCTTTCTTT,CASRTGGTEAFF,TRBJ1-1,TRBV3-1/TRBV3-2,TRBD1,once
TGTGCCAGCAGTCCGGACTACTTCACCGGGGAGCTGTTTTTT,CASSPDYFTGELFF,TRBJ2-2,TRBV6-5,.,few
TGTGCCAGCAGCGACAGGGGTTCAGGAAACACTGAAGCTTTCTTT,CASSDRGSGNTEAFF,TRBJ1-1,TRBV3-1/TRBV3-2,TRBD1,.
TGTGCCAGCAGTCCCGCCGGACAGTTTGGGTATGGCTACACCTTC,CASSPAGQFGYGYTF,TRBJ1-2,TRBV6-1,.,once
TGTGCCAGTAGTAGGAGGCAAGCGGGGGCCCGGGCAGATACGCAGTATTTT,CASSRRQAGARADTQYF,TRBJ2-3,TRBV19,TRBD2,.
TGTGCCAGCAGCCCTTACAGGGGAGACGGCAATCAGCCCCAGCATTTT,CASSPYRGDGNQPQHF,TRBJ1-5,TRBV6-2/TRBV6-3,TRBD1,.
TGTGCCAGCAGTAGAGCGAGCAGGAACTATGGCTACACCTTC,CASSRASRNYGYTF,TRBJ1-2,TRBV27,.,few
TGTGCCAGCAGCGTAGCTACTCCGGGACAGGGAGGAGAGACCCAGTACTTC,CASSVATPGQGGETQYF,TRBJ2-5,TRBV9,TRBD1,.
TGTGCCAGCAGCTTAGGTTCGCGGACAGGGGGTGAGACCCAGTACTTC,CASSLGSRTGGETQYF,TRBJ2-5,TRBV7-2,TRBD1,.
TGTGCCAGCAGCCGCCCCCAGGGGGCCGAGTTCTTC,CASSRPQGAEFF,TRBJ2-1,TRBV5-6,TRBD1,.
TGTGCCAGCAGCCGTACAGGTGGGGGAGAGACCCAGTACTTC,CASSRTGGGETQYF,TRBJ2-5,TRBV7-9,.,.